Detailed here is one TCR beta chain. No cognate antigen has been identified for it. The sample holds no much larger clone one base away, and base qualities are not on file. The sample belongs to a study of CD8+ T cells in alopecia areata (dated by TCRdb to 2017 to 2018). Regarding the research as a whole: Treated patients were enrolled in an open-label pilot trial of oral tofacitinib, 5 to 10 mg twice daily, for moderate-to-severe alopecia areata. Tofacitinib was given for 6 to 18 months, followed by 6 months of follow-up off drug to assess delayed response and recurrence. In both human patients and the C3H/HeJ mouse model, the study applied high-throughput TCRbeta sequencing to look at T cell clonal expansion in alopecia areata. On the human side, TCRbeta sequencing was run on scalp tissue and on sorted CD4+ and CD8+ peripheral blood T cells from healthy controls and from alopecia areata patients with either patchy or totalis/universalis disease. Biopsies were taken from tofacitinib-treated patients at baseline and again at 4 and 24 weeks into treatment, and several of those patients also had a later scalp biopsy. Clonality in the scalp was compared among normal scalp (n=4), patchy alopecia areata scalp (n=8), and alopecia totalis/universalis scalp (n=8). RNA came from the PAXgene miRNA kit for fixed scalp, the miRNeasy kit for PBMCs, and the RNeasy kit for mouse skin. TCRbeta CDR3 regions were amplified by immunoSEQ multiplex PCR with 35 Vbeta forward and 13 Jbeta reverse primers. Findings and caveats that apply to the study as a whole: Resident alphabeta T cells in normal human skin are also sequenced, complicating scalp TCR repertoire analysis, unlike mouse skin dominated by gammadelta T cells. Compared with normal scalp, lesional scalp had higher clonality and more expanded CD8+ clones, particularly in alopecia totalis/universalis, a pattern that suggests antigenic drive. Shared TCR sequences between patients were less evident than in mice, which may be partly attributable to HLA diversity in the patient population.

In the paper's terms, the time point label means: baseline before oral tofacitinib. From alopecia areata patients, peripheral blood was collected along with lesional scalp punch biopsies. After PBMCs were isolated by density centrifugation and stained for CD3, CD4 and CD8, a FACSAria was used to sort CD4+ and CD8+ T cells. The CDR3 starts with the cysteine, ends with the phenylalanine, and has 13 residues. Only the CDR3 portion is preserved as DNA: 39 bases, with reading frame beginning at the first base. Looking up the germline V gene yields CDR1 MGHRA and CDR2 YSYEKL. V is pared back by 3 bases and J by 2 bases, with 5 bases lying between the germline termini. The library was prepared using the immunoSEQ multiplex PCR assay. RNA was extracted from all samples and reverse transcribed into cDNA as template for TCR sequencing. SuperScript III was used for first-strand cDNA synthesis, primed with a 2:1 mix of oligo-dT and random hexamers. A synthetic immune receptor repertoire was used to gauge amplification bias, and whatever bias remained was removed computationally. The study's own analysis went as follows. Raw reads were preprocessed to remove errors, and CDR3 was defined by IMGT conventions from the conserved cysteine to phenylalanine. Clonality was calculated as 1 minus Shannon entropy normalized by log2 of the number of productive unique TCRs. Scalp TCRbeta sequences were cross-referenced with sorted blood CD4 and CD8 repertoires so that the CD4 or CD8 identity of scalp clones could be inferred. TCRdb took over this immuneACCESS table, retaining in-frame rearrangements with V and J assigned. Such tables are incomplete; in checked studies, under half of the missing clones stem from an unresolved V gene, and the remainder is unexplained. For V, J and clone size, that table is used; D and trimming come from the DNA. Within this sample are about 180,000 clones, with roughly 70% of them counted one time only. Of the sample, 9.5% to 12% is held by the ten largest clones.

This material consisted of CD8+ T cells sorted from blood, taken at week 0. The source is a human donor with alopecia areata. The receptor chain draws on TRBV4-1 and TRBJ1-5; the D gene is not confidently resolved. The CDR3 protein is CASSHDGNQPQHF. The sequenced DNA is TGCGCCAGCAGCCATGACGGCAATCAGCCCCAGCATTTT.